This TCR beta chain was retrieved from a study of beta chain features in type 1 diabetes. The germline V gene encodes CDR1 KGHSH and CDR2 LQKENI. The CDR3 runs 12 residues. Trimming left V 1 base short and J 7 bases short, with 4 bases between. Expressed TCRB transcripts were sequenced after all isolated RNA was converted to cDNA. Profiled with immunoSEQ multiplex PCR; TCRdb holds only in-frame clones, not every one. The sample contains approximately 40,000 clones, 50% of which appear only once. The V call is TRBV18, the J call TRBJ1-4; D is ambiguous. This TCR was recovered from a woman aged 25 to 39 in good health. Sample: stem cell memory CD4+ T cells from blood. CDR3 in amino acids: CASSPRAEKLFF. In nucleotides, the CDR3 is TGTGCCAGCTCACCACGAGCTGAAAAACTGTTTTTT.